This T cell receptor (beta chain) was recorded in a study of blood T cell repertoires in COVID-19. V lost 1 base, J lost 11 bases, and 26 bases lay in between. CDR1 SGHAT and CDR2 FQNNGV come from the germline V gene. The CDR3 has 17 residues. Under the authors' procedure: Amplification with reference gene primers provided the estimates of nucleated cell counts. The assay was immunoSEQ multiplex PCR, and TCRdb's table has in-frame clones only and misses some. The V and J calls and clone size were taken over from that table, and D and trimming were inferred from the DNA. The table lists approximately 89,000 clones, around 72% of them singletons, with approximately 25% in the top ten. In its sample, this clone was seen once.

The chain has TRBV11-2 and TRBJ2-5, with TRBD2 as a possible D gene (6 bases). The specimen was peripheral blood. The sequence was obtained from a man aged 70-80 years with acute or convalescent COVID-19. Here the CDR3 reads CASSLGDRKWGLPGQYF. The CDR3 nucleotides read TGTGCCAGCAGCTTAGGAGATAGGAAGTGGGGACTCCCAGGGCAGTACTTC.